This T cell receptor beta chain was captured by sequencing in a study of blood T cell repertoires in COVID-19. As for the study in general: T cells, B-cell-depleted T cells, or PBMCs supplied cDNA or gDNA.

In the authors' workflow: How many nucleated cells were present was estimated from reference gene primer amplification. Here immunoSEQ multiplex PCR was the method, and the copy in TCRdb shows in-frame clones only, minus some. The DNA gave D and trimming, while V, J and clone size come from that table. The sample yields more than 80,000 clones, almost 80% seen once. Trimming took 7 bases from V and 2 from J, leaving 15 bases between them. The CDR3 consists of 14 residues. Per germline, CDR1 MNHEY and CDR2 SMNVEV (reference sequence). This rearrangement joins TRBV27 to TRBJ2-7; D call uncertain. The sample taken for sequencing was peripheral blood. The sequence derives from a human donor in a cohort sampled during active COVID-19. The CDR3 DNA sequence: TGTGCCAGCAAACGATCCCTAGAGACCTACGAGCAGTACTTC. Translating it yields CASKRSLETYEQYF.